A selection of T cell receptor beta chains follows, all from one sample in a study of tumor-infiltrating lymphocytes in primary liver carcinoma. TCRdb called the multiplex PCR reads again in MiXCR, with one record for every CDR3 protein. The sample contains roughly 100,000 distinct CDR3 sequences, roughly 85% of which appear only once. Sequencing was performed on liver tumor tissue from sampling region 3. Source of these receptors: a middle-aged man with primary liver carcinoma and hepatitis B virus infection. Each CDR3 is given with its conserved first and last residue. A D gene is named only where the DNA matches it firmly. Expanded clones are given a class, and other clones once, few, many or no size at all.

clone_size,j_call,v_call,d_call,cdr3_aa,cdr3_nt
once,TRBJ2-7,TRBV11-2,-,CASSPGGCEQHF,TGTGCCAGCAGTCCCGGGGGCTGCGAGCAACACTTC
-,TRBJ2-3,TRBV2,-,CASSEGLTGLHTDTQYF,TGTGCCAGCAGTGAAGGTCTTACGGGCCTCCACACAGATACGCAGTATTTT
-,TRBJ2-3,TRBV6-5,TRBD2,CANSYSLAGYTDTQYF,TGTGCCAACAGTTACTCTTTAGCGGGATACACAGATACGCAGTATTTT
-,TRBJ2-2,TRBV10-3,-,CAISGQGSGKLFF,TGTGCCATCAGTGGACAGGGGAGCGGGAAGCTGTTCTTT
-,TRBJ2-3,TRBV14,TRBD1,CASSQLKSGTGTDAQYF,TGTGCCAGCAGCCAACTAAAATCCGGGACAGGGACAGATGCGCAGTATTTT
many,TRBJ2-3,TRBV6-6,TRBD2,CASSPRTSGSTKRGTDTQYF,TGTGCCAGCAGTCCAAGGACTAGCGGGAGTACAAAAAGGGGCACAGATACGCAGTATTTT
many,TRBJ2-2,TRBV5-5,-,CASSVLAGGGELFF,TGTGCCAGCAGCGTGCTAGCTGGCGGCGGGGAGCTGTTTTTT
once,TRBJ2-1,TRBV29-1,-,CSVGLRAYNEQFF,TGCAGCGTTGGACTACGGGCCTACAATGAGCAGTTCTTC
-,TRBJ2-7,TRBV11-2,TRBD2,CASSSSAGASLEQYF,TGTGCCAGCAGCTCGTCAGCGGGAGCGAGCCTCGAGCAATACTTC
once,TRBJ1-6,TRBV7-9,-,CTSNLAPAGSSPLHF,TGTACCAGCAACTTAGCACCAGCTGGGTCCTCACCCCTCCACTTT
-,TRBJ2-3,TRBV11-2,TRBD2,CANSSGLAGVLDTQCF,TGTGCTAACAGCTCGGGACTAGCGGGAGTGTTGGATACGCAGTGCTTT
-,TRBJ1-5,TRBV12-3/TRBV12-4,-,CASEPTRNNQPQHF,TGTGCCAGCGAGCCGACAAGGAACAATCAGCCCCAGCATTTT
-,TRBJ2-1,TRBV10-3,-,CAIAYGYNEQLF,TGTGCCATAGCATACGGTTACAATGAGCAGTTATTC
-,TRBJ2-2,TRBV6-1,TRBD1,CVSSLTGGAPTTGELFF,TGTGTCAGCAGTTTGACAGGGGGCGCGCCGACCACCGGGGAGCTGTTTTTT
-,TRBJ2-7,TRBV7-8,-,CAWSFTIAYEQYF,TGTGCCTGGAGCTTTACTATCGCCTATGAGCAGTACTTC
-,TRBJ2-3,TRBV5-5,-,CASSWDRGSSDMQYF,TGTGCCAGCAGCTGGGATAGGGGGAGTTCAGATATGCAGTATTTT
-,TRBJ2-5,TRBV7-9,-,CASSIIGTSEAQYF,TGTGCCAGCAGCATAATAGGAACTTCCGAGGCCCAGTACTTC
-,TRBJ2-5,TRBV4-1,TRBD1,CASSPEDREYDTQYF,TGCGCCAGCAGCCCCGAGGACAGGGAGTACGATACCCAGTACTTC
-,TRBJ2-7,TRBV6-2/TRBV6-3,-,CASSYEVPYQLYF,TGTGCCAGCAGTTACGAGGTACCCTACCAGTTGTACTTC
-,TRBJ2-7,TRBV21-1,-,CASGKESGGGGADEQYF,TGTGCCAGCGGCAAAGAAAGTGGTGGGGGAGGGGCAGACGAACAGTACTTC
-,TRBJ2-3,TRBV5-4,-,CTNRVVGLRGDTQYF,TGTACCAACAGGGTAGTGGGACTTCGCGGTGATACGCAGTATTTT
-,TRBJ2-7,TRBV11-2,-,CASSPPDGTQRTYF,TGTGCCAGCAGCCCGCCAGATGGAACTCAGCGGACTTACTTC
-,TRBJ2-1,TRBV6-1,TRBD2,CASNDRPGTSGNEQFF,TGTGCCAGCAATGATCGCCCCGGGACTAGTGGCAATGAGCAGTTCTTC
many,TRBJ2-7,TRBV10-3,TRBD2,CAISEGTSGEYEQYF,TGTGCCATCAGTGAGGGGACTAGCGGTGAATACGAGCAGTACTTC
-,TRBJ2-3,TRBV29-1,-,CSVDPSEGTVTQYF,TGCAGCGTGGATCCTAGCGAAGGCACAGTTACACAGTATTTT
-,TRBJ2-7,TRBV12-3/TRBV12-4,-,CTSSYSRGDMAPFYEQYF,TGTACCAGCAGCTATAGTAGGGGGGACATGGCCCCCTTCTACGAGCAGTACTTC
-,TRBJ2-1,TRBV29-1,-,CSLFNIEQFF,TGCAGCCTTTTCAACATTGAGCAGTTCTTC
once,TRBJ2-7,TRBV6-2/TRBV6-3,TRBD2,CISSSGRDYEQYF,TGTATCAGCAGCTCAGGGAGGGACTACGAGCAGTACTTC
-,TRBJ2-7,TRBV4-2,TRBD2,CACSQEASGTDEQYF,TGTGCATGCAGCCAAGAGGCTAGCGGGACGGACGAGCAGTACTTC
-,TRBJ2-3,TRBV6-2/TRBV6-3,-,CASSYDKAGVRDTQYF,TGTGCCAGCAGTTACGACAAGGCTGGAGTAAGAGATACGCAGTATTTT
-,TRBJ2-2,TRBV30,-,CAWSGTPGRTNTRELFF,TGTGCCTGGAGTGGAACGCCGGGACGTACGAACACCCGGGAGCTGTTTTTT
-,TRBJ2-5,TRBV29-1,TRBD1,CSLWDRGGTQYF,TGTAGCTTGTGGGACAGGGGAGGGACCCAGTACTTC
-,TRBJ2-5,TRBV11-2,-,CASSLGVALRLQETQYF,TGTGCCAGCAGTTTAGGGGTCGCTCTCCGACTCCAAGAGACACAGTACTTC
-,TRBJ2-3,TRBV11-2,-,CASSQDRDQPQYF,TGTGCCAGCAGCCAGGACCGGGATCAGCCCCAGTATTTT
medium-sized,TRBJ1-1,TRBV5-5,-,CASSHEGERYTEAFF,TGTGCCAGCAGCCATGAGGGTGAGCGGTACACTGAAGCTTTCTTT
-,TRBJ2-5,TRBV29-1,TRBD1,CSVVSGTGEETQYF,TGTAGCGTTGTTTCCGGGACAGGGGAAGAGACCCAGTACTTC
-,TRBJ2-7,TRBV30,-,CAWSTRMTCLAKQYF,TGTGCCTGGAGTACCCGAATGACATGCCTGGCCAAGCAGTACTTC
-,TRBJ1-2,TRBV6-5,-,CASRPGTSELDYTF,TGTGCCAGCAGACCCGGGACGTCTGAGTTGGACTACACCTTC
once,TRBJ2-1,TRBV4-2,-,CASIQGGSGDSFNEQFF,TGTGCCAGCATCCAAGGCGGTAGCGGAGACTCCTTCAATGAGCAGTTCTTC
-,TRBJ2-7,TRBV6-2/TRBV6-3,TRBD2,CANGYGLATEQYF,TGCGCCAACGGTTACGGACTAGCAACCGAGCAGTACTTC
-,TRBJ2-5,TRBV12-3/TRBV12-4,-,CVSCLSGVPETQYF,TGTGTCAGCTGTTTGTCAGGGGTGCCAGAGACCCAGTACTTC
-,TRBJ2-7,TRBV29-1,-,CSIHQQGGYEQYF,TGCAGCATTCATCAACAGGGGGGGTACGAGCAGTACTTC
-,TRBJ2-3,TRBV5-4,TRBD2,CASSTPGTSVGGVTQYF,TGTGCCAGCAGCACCCCCGGGACTAGCGTTGGGGGGGTTACGCAGTATTTT
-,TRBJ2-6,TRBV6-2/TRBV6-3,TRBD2,CASSTLAAGNSGANVLTF,TGTGCCAGCAGTACCCTAGCGGCAGGGAACTCTGGGGCCAACGTCCTGACGTTC
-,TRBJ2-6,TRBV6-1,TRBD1,CASSGYRGPTYGANILTF,TGTGCCAGCAGTGGATACAGGGGTCCTACCTATGGGGCCAACATCCTGACTTTC
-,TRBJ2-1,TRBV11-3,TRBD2,CVSSSGGDWEQFF,TGTGTCAGCAGCTCGGGAGGTGACTGGGAGCAGTTCTTC
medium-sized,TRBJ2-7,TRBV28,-,CASSSPGTPRAPEQYF,TGTGCCAGCAGTTCCCCTGGGACTCCCAGGGCGCCCGAGCAGTACTTC
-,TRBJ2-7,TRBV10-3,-,CAIRAPPWISLTSGEQYF,TGTGCCATCAGGGCTCCCCCCTGGATTAGCCTTACATCTGGCGAGCAGTACTTC
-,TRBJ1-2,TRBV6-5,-,CASSRGGHEGYTF,TGTGCCAGTAGTCGGGGAGGGCATGAGGGCTACACCTTC
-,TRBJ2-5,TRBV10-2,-,CASTLRSAIEETQYF,TGCGCTAGCACACTCAGGTCTGCGATAGAAGAGACCCAGTACTTC
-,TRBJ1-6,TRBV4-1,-,CASSREQSSYNSPLHF,TGCGCCAGCAGCCGAGAACAGAGCTCCTATAATTCACCCCTTCACTTT
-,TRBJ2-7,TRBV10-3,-,CAISERWKTYEQYF,TGTGCCATCAGTGAGAGATGGAAAACCTACGAGCAATACTTC